Each of the 7 T cell receptor beta chains below was sequenced from the same sample in a study of beta chain features in type 1 diabetes. These receptors lack a known antigen. Findings and caveats of the study: When Type 1 diabetes patients were examined, their TCRB CDR3s proved moderately but significantly shorter in all four CD4+ subsets.

What was sequenced were expressed TCRB transcripts, since all of the isolated RNA had been reverse transcribed. TCRdb's copy holds only in-frame clones and misses some; the assay was immunoSEQ multiplex PCR. The sample has 250,000 to 350,000 clones, approximately 15% seen once. The sample consisted of naive CD4+ T cells from blood. Receptors were obtained from a man aged 25-40 years with type 1 diabetes.

This chain connects TRBV19 to TRBJ2-4; tentatively, D is TRBD1 (5 bases). The CDR3 runs 14 residues. The germline CDR1 and CDR2 sequences are LNHDA and SQIVND (reference sequence). V shed 8 bases and J shed 0 bases, with 11 bases lying between them. CDR3 protein: CASRDSLAKNIQYF. Written as DNA, the CDR3 is TGTGCCAGTCGAGACAGCCTAGCCAAAAACATTCAGTACTTC.

In its sample, this clone was seen a few times. The V call is TRBV6-5, the J call TRBJ2-7, with 10 positions matching TRBD2. Germline CDR1 MNHEY, CDR2 SVGAGI. J lost 6 bases, V lost 0 bases, and 5 bases had no gene match. CDR3 length: 15 amino acids. CDR3 bases: TGTGCCAGCAGTTACTCGGGGCTAGCGGGAGTCGAGCAGTACTTC. Translated: CASSYSGLAGVEQYF.

This clone was picked up a small number of times. This CDR3 is also generated by other DNA sequences in the sample. J is TRBJ2-1 and V is TRBV5-1; 11 nucleotides match TRBD2. CDR1 is SGHRS and CDR2 is YFSETQ in the germline V gene. The CDR3 consists of 15 residues. V trimming: 1 base; J trimming: 7 bases; junction bases outside the gene matches: 4. CDR3 DNA: TGCGCCAGCAGCTTGTCACTAGCGGGAGCTAATGAGCAGTTCTTC. Protein: CASSLSLAGANEQFF.

This clone showed up just a few times. Here the CDR3 reads CASSPRTGDEKLFF. DNA of the CDR3: TGTGCCAGCAGCCCCCGGACAGGAGACGAAAAACTGTTTTTT. The chain joins TRBV7-2 to TRBJ1-4, with 7 bases lining up with TRBD1. The junction had 8 bases not matched to a gene; V was cut back by 5 bases and J by 8 bases. CDR1 is SGHTA, CDR2 FQGNSA, per germline. The CDR3 sequence is 14 residues long.

This sequence joins TRBV6-5 and TRBJ1-5; D not certain. V shed 6 bases and J shed 0 bases, with 9 bases lying between them. CDR3 length: 14 residues. Germline values: CDR1 MNHEY, CDR2 SVGAGI. CDR3 DNA: TGTGCCAGCAGACAAACCCATAGCAATCAGCCCCAGCATTTT. Amino acids: CASRQTHSNQPQHF.

The chain links TRBV2 to TRBJ1-5; D not certain. This CDR3 is 16 amino acids long. V shed 0 bases and J shed 4 bases, with 13 bases lying between them. CDR1 SNHLY and CDR2 FYNNEI come from the germline V gene. The CDR3 here is CASSEASAHRNQPQHF. The CDR3 DNA reads TGTGCCAGCAGTGAAGCGTCTGCGCACAGAAATCAGCCCCAGCATTTT.

The rearrangement joins TRBV5-1 to TRBJ2-3; 10 bases map to TRBD2. The J segment lost 3 bases and the V segment lost 7 bases, leaving 8 bases of the junction unmatched. The CDR3 has 15 residues. CDR1 and CDR2 (germline): SGHRS, YFSETQ. For the CDR3, the DNA is TGCGCCAGCGGCACCGGGACTAGCGCGACAGATACGCAGTATTTT. It translates to CASGTGTSATDTQYF.